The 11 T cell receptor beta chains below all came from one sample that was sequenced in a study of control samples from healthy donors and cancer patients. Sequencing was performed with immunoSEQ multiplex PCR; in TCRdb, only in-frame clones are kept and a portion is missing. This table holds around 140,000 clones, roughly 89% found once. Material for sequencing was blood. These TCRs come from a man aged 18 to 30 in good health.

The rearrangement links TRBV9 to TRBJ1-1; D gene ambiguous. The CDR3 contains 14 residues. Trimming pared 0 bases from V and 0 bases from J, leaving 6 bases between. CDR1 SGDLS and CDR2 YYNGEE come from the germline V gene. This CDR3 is CASSVVAVNTEAFF. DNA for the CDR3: TGTGCCAGCAGCGTAGTGGCGGTGAACACTGAAGCTTTCTTT.

CDR3 nucleotide sequence: TGTGCCAGCAGTTCCCCCCGAGCCCGAGGACTAGCGGGGGGTATGCACACCGGGGAGCTGTTTTTT. Translated, it gives CASSSPRARGLAGGMHTGELFF. The chain uses TRBV27 and TRBJ2-2, with TRBD2 matching 14 bases. Germline V lookup: CDR1 MNHEY, CDR2 SMNVEV (reference sequence). V lost 4 bases to trimming and J lost 3 bases; unmatched junction nucleotides: 19. The CDR3 extends over 22 amino acids.

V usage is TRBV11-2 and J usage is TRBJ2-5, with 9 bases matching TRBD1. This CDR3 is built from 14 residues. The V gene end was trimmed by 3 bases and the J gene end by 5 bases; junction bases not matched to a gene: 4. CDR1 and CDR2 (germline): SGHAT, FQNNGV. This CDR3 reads CASSLTGGGETQYF. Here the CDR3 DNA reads TGTGCCAGCAGCTTGACAGGGGGAGGTGAGACCCAGTACTTC.

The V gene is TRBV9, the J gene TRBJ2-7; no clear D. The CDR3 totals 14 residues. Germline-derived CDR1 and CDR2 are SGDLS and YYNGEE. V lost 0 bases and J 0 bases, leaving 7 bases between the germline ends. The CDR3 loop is CASSVDGPSYEQYF. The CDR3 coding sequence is TGTGCCAGCAGCGTAGATGGTCCCTCCTACGAGCAGTACTTC.

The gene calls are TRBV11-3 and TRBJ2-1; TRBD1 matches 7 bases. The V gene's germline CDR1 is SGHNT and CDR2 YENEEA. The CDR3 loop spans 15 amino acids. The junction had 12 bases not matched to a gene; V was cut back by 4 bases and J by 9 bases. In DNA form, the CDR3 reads TGTGCCAGCAGCTACGGCTTGATAGGGGGCAGTGAGCAGTTCTTC. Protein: CASSYGLIGGSEQFF.

CDR3 sequence reads: CASRYQETQYF. CDR3 in DNA: TGTGCCAGCAGGTATCAAGAGACCCAGTACTTC. V and J are TRBV11-2 and TRBJ2-5; D gene unclear. This CDR3 region has 11 residues. CDR1 is SGHAT, CDR2 FQNNGV, per germline. Trimming removed 6 bases from V and 2 bases from J, with 4 bases in between.

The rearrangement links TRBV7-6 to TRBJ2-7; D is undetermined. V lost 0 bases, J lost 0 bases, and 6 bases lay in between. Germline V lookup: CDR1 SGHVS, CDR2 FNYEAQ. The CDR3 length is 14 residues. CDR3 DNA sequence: TGTGCCAGCAGCTTAGCGGTGGCCTCCTACGAGCAGTACTTC. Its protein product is CASSLAVASYEQYF.

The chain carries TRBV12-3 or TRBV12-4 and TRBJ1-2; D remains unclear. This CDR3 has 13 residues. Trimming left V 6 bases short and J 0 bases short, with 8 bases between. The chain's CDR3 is CASSYTANYGYTF. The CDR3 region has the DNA TGTGCCAGCAGCTACACAGCTAACTATGGCTACACCTTC.

CDR3 loop: CASSRGDRGLYGYTF. DNA of the CDR3: TGTGCCAGCAGCCGAGGGGACAGGGGACTCTATGGCTACACCTTC. The V gene is TRBV7-8, the J gene TRBJ1-2; TRBD1 agrees at 10 bases. V shed 5 bases, J shed 4 bases, and the junction held 7 bases outside the gene matches. Germline V gene data show CDR1 as SGHVS and CDR2 as FQNEAQ. This CDR3 region has 15 residues.

CDR3 region: CASSIGPGNTIYF. The CDR3 DNA sequence: TGTGCCAGTAGTATAGGTCCGGGAAACACCATATATTTT. This rearrangement joins TRBV19 to TRBJ1-3; D ambiguous. Looked up from germline, CDR1 is LNHDA and CDR2 is SQIVND (reference sequence). Trimming took 1 base from V and 4 from J, leaving 5 bases between them. This CDR3 is 13 amino acids long.

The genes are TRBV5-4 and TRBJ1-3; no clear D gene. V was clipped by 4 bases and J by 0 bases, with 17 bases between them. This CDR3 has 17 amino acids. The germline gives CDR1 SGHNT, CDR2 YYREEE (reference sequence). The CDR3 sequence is CASSPTPGSHSGNTIYF. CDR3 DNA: TGTGCCAGCAGCCCCACACCGGGATCTCACTCTGGAAACACCATATATTTT. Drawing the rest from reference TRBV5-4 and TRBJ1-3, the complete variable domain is ETGVTQSPTHLIKTRGQQVTLRCSSQSGHNTVSWYQQALGQGPQFIFQYYREEENGRGNFPPRFSGLQFPNYSSELNVNALELDDSALYLCASSPTPGSHSGNTIYFGEGSWLTVV.